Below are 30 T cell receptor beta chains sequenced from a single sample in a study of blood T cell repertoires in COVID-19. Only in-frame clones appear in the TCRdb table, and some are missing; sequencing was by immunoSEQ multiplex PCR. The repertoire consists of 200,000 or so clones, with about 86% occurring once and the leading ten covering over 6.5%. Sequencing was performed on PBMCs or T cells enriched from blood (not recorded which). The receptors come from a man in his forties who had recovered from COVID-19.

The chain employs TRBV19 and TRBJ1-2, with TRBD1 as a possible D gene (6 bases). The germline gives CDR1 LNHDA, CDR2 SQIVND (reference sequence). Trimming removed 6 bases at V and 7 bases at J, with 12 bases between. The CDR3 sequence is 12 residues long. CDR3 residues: CASRTGTLGYTF. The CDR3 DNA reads TGTGCCAGTAGGACAGGTACCCTTGGCTACACCTTC.

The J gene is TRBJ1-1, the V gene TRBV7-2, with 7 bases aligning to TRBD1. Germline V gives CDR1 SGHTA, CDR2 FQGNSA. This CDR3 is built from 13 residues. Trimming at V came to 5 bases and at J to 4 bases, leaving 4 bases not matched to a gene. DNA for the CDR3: TGTGCCAGCAGCAACAGGGGCGGCACTGAAGCTTTCTTT. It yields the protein CASSNRGGTEAFF.

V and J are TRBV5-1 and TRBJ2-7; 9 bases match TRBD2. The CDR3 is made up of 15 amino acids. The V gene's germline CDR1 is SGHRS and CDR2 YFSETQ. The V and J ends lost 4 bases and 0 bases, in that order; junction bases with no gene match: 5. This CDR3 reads CASSVAGARSYEQYF. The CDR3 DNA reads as TGCGCCAGCAGCGTAGCGGGGGCGCGCTCCTACGAGCAGTACTTC.

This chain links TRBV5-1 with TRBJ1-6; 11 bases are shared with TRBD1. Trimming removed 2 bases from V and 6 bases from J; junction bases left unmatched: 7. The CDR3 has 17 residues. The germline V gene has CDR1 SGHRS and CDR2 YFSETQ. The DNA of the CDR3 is TGCGCCAGCAGCTTAAGCGGGACAGGGGGGGCTAATTCACCCCTCCACTTT. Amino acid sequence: CASSLSGTGGANSPLHF.

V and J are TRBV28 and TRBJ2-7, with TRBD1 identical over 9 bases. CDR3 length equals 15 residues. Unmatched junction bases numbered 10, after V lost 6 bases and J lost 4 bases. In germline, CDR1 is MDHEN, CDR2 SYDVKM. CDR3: CASRDNPGQGYEQYF. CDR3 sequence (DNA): TGTGCCAGCAGGGATAACCCGGGACAGGGTTACGAGCAGTACTTC.

CDR3 sequence: CASSLSRDQPQHF. The DNA for the CDR3 is TGTGCCAGCAGCTTAAGTCGAGATCAGCCCCAGCATTTT. This chain links TRBV7-8 with TRBJ1-5; D is unclear. This CDR3 has 13 amino acids. Trimming shortened V by 2 bases and J by 5 bases, and 7 bases separated the two germline ends. Germline V gene lookup returns CDR1 SGHVS and CDR2 FQNEAQ.

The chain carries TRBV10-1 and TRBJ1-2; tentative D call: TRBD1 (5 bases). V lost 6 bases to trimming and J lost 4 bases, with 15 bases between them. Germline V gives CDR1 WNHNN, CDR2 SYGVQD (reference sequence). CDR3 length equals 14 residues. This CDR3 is CASSAGQGIYGYTF. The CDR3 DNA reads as TGCGCCAGCAGCGCCGGGCAGGGCATCTATGGCTACACCTTC.

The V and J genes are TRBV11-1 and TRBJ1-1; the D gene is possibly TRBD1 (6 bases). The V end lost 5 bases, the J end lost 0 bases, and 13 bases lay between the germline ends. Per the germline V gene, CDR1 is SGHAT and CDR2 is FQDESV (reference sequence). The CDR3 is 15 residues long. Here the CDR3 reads CASSDGQTMNTEAFF. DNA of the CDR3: TGTGCCAGCAGCGACGGACAGACCATGAACACTGAAGCTTTCTTT.

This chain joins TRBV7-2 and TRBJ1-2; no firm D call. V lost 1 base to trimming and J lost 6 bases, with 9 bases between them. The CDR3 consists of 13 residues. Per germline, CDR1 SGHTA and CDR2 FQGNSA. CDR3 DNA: TGTGCCAGCAGCTTAGGGTCAGTGAATGGCTACACCTTC. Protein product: CASSLGSVNGYTF.

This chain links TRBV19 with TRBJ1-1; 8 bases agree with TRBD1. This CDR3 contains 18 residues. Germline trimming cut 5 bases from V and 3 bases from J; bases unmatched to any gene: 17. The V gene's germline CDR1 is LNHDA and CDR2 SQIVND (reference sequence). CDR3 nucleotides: TGTGCCAGTAGTCCCGGGACAGGCCGCCGCGGTGGGGACACTGAAGCTTTCTTT. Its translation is CASSPGTGRRGGDTEAFF.

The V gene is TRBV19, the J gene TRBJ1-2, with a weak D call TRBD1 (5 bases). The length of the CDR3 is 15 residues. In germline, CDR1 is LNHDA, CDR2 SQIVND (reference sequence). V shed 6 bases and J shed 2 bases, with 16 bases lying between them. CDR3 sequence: CASSPPRGLNYGYTF. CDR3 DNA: TGTGCCAGTAGCCCCCCTAGGGGATTGAACTATGGCTACACCTTC. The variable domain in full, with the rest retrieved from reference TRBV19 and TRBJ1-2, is DGGITQSPKYLFRKEGQNVTLSCEQNLNHDAMYWYRQDPGQGLRLIYYSQIVNDFQKGDIAEGYSVSREKKESFPLTVTSAQKNPTAFYLCASSPPRGLNYGYTFGSGTRLTVV.

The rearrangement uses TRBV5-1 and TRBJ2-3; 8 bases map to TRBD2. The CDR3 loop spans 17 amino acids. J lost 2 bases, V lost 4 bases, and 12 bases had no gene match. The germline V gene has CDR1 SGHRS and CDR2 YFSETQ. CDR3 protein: CASSPGGGPKITDTQYF. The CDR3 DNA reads TGCGCCAGCAGCCCCGGGGGGGGGCCAAAGATCACAGATACGCAGTATTTT.

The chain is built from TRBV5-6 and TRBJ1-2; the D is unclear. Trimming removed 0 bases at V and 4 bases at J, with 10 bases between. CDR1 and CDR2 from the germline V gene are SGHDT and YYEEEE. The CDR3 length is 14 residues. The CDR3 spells CASSLGLSPYGYTF. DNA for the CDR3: TGTGCCAGCAGCTTGGGGCTGTCACCCTATGGCTACACCTTC.

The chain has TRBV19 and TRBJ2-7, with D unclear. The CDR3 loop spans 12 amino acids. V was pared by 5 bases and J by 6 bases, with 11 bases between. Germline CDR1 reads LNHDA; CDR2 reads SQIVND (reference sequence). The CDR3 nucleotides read TGTGCCAGTAGTCCGAACCGGTTCGAGCAGTACTTC. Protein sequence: CASSPNRFEQYF. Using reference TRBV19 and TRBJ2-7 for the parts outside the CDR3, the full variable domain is DGGITQSPKYLFRKEGQNVTLSCEQNLNHDAMYWYRQDPGQGLRLIYYSQIVNDFQKGDIAEGYSVSREKKESFPLTVTSAQKNPTAFYLCASSPNRFEQYFGPGTRLTVT.

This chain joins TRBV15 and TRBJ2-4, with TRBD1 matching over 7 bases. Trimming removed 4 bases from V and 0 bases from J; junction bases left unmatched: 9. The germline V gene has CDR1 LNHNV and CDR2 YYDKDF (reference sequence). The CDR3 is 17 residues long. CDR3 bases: TGTGCCACCAGCAAGTCAGGGGGTACCTTAGCCAAAAACATTCAGTACTTC. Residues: CATSKSGGTLAKNIQYF.

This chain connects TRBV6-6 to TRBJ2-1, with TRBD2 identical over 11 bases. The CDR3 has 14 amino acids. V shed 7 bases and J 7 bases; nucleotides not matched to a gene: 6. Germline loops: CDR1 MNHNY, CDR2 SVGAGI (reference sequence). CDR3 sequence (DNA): TGTGCCAGCACTACTAGCGGGGGAGGTAATGAGCAGTTCTTC. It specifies CASTTSGGGNEQFF.

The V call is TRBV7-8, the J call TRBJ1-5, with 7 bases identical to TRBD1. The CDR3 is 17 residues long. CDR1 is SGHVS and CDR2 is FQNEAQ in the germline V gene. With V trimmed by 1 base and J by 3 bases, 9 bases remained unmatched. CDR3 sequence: CASSLDGLGQFNQPQHF. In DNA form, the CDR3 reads TGTGCCAGCAGCTTAGATGGCCTGGGACAGTTCAATCAGCCCCAGCATTTT. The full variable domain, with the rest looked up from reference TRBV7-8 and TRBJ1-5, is GAGVSQSPRYKVAKRGQDVALRCDPISGHVSLFWYQQALGQGPEFLTYFQNEAQLDKSGLPSDRFFAERPEGSVSTLKIQRTQQEDSAVYLCASSLDGLGQFNQPQHFGDGTRLSIL.

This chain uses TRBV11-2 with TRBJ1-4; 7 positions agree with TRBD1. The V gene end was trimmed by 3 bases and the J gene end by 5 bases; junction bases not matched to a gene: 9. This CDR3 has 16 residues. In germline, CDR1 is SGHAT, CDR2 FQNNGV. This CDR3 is CASSFEGASSNEKLFF. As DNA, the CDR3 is TGTGCCAGCAGCTTCGAGGGGGCATCGTCGAATGAAAAACTGTTTTTT.

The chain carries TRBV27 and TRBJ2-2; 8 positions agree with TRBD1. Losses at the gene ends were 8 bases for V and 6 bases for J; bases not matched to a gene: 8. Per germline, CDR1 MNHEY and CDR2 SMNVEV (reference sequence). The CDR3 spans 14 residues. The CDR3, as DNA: TGTGCCAGCCAAAGACAGGGGCCACCCGGGGAGCTGTTTTTT. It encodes CASQRQGPPGELFF.

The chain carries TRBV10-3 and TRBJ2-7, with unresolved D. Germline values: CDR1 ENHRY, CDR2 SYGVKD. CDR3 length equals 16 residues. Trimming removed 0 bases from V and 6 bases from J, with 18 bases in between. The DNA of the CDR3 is TGTGCCATCAGTGAGTCAATTTTTAGTGACCTAGGCGAGCAGTACTTC. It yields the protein CAISESIFSDLGEQYF.

For the CDR3, the DNA is TGCAGCGCCGTGACAGGGTTTGGGTACGAGCAGTACTTC. Translating it yields CSAVTGFGYEQYF. V usage is TRBV29-1 and J usage is TRBJ2-7; 7 bases map to TRBD1. The ends lost 7 bases at V and 4 bases at J; junction bases unmatched: 10. The CDR3 totals 13 residues. Germline V gene sequence: CDR1 SQVTM, CDR2 ANQGSEA.

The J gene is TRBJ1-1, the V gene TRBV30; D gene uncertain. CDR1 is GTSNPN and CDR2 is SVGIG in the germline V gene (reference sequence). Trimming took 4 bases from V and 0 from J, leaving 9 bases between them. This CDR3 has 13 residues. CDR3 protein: CAWKGGLNTEAFF. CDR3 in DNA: TGTGCCTGGAAGGGAGGACTGAACACTGAAGCTTTCTTT. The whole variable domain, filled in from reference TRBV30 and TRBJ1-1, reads SQTIHQWPATLVQPVGSPLSLECTVEGTSNPNLYWYRQAAGRGLQLLFYSVGIGQISSEVPQNLSASRPQDRQFILSSKKLLLSDSGFYLCAWKGGLNTEAFFGQGTRLTVV.

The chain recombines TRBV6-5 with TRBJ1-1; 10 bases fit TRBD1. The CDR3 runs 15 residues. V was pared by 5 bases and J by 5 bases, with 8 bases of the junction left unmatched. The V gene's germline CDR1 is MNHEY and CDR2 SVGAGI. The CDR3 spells CASSRQGARRTEAFF. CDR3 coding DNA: TGTGCCAGCAGTCGACAGGGGGCTAGGCGGACTGAAGCTTTCTTT.

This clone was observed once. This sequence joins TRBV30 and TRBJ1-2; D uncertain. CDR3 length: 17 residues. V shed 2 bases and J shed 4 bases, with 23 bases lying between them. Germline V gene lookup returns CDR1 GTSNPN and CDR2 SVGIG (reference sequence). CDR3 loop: CAWSHWVASPRGYGYTF. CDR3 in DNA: TGTGCCTGGAGTCATTGGGTCGCAAGTCCACGGGGCTATGGCTACACCTTC.

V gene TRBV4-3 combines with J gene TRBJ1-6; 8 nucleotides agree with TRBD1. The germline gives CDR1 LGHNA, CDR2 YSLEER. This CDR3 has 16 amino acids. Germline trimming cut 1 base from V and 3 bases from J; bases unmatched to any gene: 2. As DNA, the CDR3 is TGCGCCAGCAGCCAAGGGGGACAGGACTATAATTCACCCCTCCACTTT. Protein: CASSQGGQDYNSPLHF.

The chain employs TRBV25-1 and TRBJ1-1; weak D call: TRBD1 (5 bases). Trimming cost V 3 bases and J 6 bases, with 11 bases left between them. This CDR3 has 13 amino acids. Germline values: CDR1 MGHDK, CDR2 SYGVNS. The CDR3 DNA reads TGTGCCAGCAGTGATTTAGGGGTAGCTGAAGCTTTCTTT. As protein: CASSDLGVAEAFF.

The CDR3 loop is CASSVHSSGGYEQYF. The CDR3 region has the DNA TGTGCCAGCAGCGTCCACTCTAGCGGGGGCTACGAGCAGTACTTC. The chain links TRBV9 to TRBJ2-7; 10 nucleotides line up with TRBD2. The length of the CDR3 is 15 residues. The ends lost 2 bases at V and 3 bases at J; junction bases unmatched: 5. Germline values: CDR1 SGDLS, CDR2 YYNGEE.

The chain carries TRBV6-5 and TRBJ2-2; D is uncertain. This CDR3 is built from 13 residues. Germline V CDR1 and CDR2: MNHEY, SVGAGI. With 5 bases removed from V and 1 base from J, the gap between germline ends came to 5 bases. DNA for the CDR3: TGTGCCAGCAGTACTCGGAACACCGGGGAGCTGTTTTTT. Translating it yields CASSTRNTGELFF.

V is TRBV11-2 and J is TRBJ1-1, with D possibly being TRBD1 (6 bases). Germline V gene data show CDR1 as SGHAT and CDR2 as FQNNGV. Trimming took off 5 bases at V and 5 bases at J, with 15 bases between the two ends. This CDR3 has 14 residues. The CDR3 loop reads CASSGGQTGTEAFF. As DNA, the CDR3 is TGTGCCAGCAGCGGAGGACAGACGGGGACTGAAGCTTTCTTT.

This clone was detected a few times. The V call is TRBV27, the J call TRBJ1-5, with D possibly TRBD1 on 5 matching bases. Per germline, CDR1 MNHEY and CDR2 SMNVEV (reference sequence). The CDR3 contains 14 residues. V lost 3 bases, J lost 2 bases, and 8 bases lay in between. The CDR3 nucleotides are TGTGCCAGCAGTTTCTCGACAGGCAATCAGCCCCAGCATTTT. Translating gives CASSFSTGNQPQHF.